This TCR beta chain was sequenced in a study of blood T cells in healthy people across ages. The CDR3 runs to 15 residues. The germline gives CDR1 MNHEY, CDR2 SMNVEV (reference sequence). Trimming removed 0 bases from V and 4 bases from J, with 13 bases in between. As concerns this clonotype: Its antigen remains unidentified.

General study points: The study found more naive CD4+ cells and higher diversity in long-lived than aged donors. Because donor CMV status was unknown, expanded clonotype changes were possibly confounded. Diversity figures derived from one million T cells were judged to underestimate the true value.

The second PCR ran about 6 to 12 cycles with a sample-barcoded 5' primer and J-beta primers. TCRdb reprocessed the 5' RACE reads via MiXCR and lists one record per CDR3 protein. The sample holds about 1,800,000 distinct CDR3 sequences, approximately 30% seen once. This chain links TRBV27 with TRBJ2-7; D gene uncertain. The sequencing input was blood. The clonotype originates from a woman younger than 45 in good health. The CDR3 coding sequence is TGTGCCAGCAGTTTATCGTCTTGGGAAGGGTACGAGCAGTACTTC. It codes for CASSLSSWEGYEQYF.